This T cell receptor (beta chain) derives from a study of T cell responses to AZD1222 COVID-19 vaccine. Only in-frame clones appear in the TCRdb table, and some are missing; sequencing was by immunoSEQ multiplex PCR. The sample lists 180,000 or so clones; 94% were seen once. This clonotype originated in an adult in good health. This material consisted of peripheral blood, taken on day 0 of AZD1222 vaccination.

The CDR3 sequence is CATIDRGYTGELFF. The CDR3 DNA is TGTGCCACCATTGACAGGGGGTACACCGGGGAGCTGTTTTTT. The gene calls are TRBV15 and TRBJ2-2, with TRBD1 matching 9 bases. V lost 7 bases to trimming and J lost 3 bases; unmatched junction nucleotides: 3. In germline, CDR1 is LNHNV, CDR2 YYDKDF (reference sequence). CDR3 length equals 14 residues.